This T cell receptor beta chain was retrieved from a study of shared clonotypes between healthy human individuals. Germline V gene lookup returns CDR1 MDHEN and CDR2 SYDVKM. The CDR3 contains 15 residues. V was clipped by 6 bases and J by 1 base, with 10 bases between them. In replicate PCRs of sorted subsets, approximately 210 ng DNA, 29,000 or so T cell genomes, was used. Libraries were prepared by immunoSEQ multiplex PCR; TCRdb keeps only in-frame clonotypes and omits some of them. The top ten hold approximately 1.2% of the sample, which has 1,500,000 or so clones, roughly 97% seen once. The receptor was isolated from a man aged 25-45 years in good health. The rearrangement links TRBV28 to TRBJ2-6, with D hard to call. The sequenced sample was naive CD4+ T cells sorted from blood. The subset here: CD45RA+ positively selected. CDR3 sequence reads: CASSTGISGANVLTF. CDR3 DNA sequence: TGTGCCAGCAGCACTGGGATTTCTGGGGCCAACGTCCTGACTTTC. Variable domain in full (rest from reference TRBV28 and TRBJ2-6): DVKVTQSSRYLVKRTGEKVFLECVQDMDHENMFWYRQDPGLGLRLIYFSYDVKMKEKGDIPEGYSVSREKKERFSLILESASTNQTSMYLCASSTGISGANVLTFGAGSRLTVL.